Reported below is one T cell receptor (beta chain). Its antigen is currently unknown. The source of the sample is a study of early stage breast cancer tumors. Study-wide background: Samples were sequenced at 7.5 to 10-fold average coverage.

V shed 6 bases and J shed 5 bases, with 10 bases lying between them. CDR1 is MDHEN, CDR2 SYDVKM, per germline. The CDR3 has 12 amino acids. The study's findings and limits: Most shared enriched TCRB sequences were commonly generated ones. Tumors had approximately 2.4-fold higher T cell density than normal breast.

Generated by immunoSEQ multiplex PCR, the TCRdb table keeps only in-frame clones and is missing some. The sample carries fewer than 80,000 clones, around 80% recorded once. This clonotype originated in a person aged 35-55 years with breast cancer. The specimen was blood. The chain couples TRBV28 to TRBJ1-2; no firm D call. The CDR3 DNA reads as TGTGCCAGCAGAAGAGATAAGTATGGCTACACCTTC. The encoded protein is CASRRDKYGYTF.